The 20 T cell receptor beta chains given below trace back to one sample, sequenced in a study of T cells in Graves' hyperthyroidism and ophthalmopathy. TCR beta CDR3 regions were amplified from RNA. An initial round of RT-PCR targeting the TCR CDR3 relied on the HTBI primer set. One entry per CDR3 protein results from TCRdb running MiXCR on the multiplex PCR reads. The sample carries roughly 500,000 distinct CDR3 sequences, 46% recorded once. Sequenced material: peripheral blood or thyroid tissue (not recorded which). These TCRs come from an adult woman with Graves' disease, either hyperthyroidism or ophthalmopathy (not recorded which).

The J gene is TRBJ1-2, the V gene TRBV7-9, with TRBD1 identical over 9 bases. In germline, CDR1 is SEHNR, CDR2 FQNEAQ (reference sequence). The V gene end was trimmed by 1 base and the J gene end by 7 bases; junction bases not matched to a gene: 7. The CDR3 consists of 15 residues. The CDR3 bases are TGTGCCAGCAGCTTAGGGGGACAGGGTGAGGGTGGCTACACCTTC. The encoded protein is CASSLGGQGEGGYTF. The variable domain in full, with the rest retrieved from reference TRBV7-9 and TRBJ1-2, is DTGVSQNPRHKITKRGQNVTFRCDPISEHNRLYWYRQTLGQGPEFLTYFQNEAQLEKSRLLSDRFSAERPKGSFSTLEIQRTEQGDSAMYLCASSLGGQGEGGYTFGSGTRLTVV.

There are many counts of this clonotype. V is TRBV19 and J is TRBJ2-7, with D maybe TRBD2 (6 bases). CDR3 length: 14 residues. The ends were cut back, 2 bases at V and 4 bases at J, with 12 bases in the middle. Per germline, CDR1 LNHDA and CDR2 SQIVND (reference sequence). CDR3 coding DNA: TGTGCCAGTAGTATAAAGGAGGGGCCGTACGAGCAGTACTTC. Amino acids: CASSIKEGPYEQYF.

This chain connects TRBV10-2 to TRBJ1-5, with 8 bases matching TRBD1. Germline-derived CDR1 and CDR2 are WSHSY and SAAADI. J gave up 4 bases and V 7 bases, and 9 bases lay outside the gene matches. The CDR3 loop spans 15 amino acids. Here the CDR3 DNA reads TGCGCCAGCATTGAACGGACAGGGCCTAATCAGCCCCAGCATTTT. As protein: CASIERTGPNQPQHF.

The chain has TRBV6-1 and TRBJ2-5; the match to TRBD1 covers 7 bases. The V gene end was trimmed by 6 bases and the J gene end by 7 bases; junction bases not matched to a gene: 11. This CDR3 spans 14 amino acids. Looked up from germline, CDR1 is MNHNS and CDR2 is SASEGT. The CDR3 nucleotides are TGTGCCAGCAGGGACAGGACGGAAGGTGGGACCCAGTACTTC. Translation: CASRDRTEGGTQYF.

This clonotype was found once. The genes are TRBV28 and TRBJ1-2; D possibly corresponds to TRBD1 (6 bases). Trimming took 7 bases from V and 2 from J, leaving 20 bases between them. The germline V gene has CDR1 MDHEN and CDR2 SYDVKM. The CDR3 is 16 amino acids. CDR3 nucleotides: TGTGCCAGCACCCTAGCACCGACAGGACCGAACTATGGCTACACCTTC. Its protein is CASTLAPTGPNYGYTF.

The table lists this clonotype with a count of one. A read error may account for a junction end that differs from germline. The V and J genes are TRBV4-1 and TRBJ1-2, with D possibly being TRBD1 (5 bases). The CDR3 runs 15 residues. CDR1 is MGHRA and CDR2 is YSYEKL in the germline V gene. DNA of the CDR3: TGTGCCAGCAGCCAATCTATAAGTGAAGGGGATGGCTACACCTTC. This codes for CASSQSISEGDGYTF.

CDR3 loop: CASTGQSGYTF. In DNA, the CDR3 is TGTGCCAGCACGGGACAGAGTGGCTACACCTTC. The chain employs TRBV2 and TRBJ1-2, with 7 bases aligning to TRBD1. Per germline, CDR1 SNHLY and CDR2 FYNNEI. With V trimmed by 7 bases and J by 7 bases, 3 bases remained unmatched. The CDR3 covers 11 residues.

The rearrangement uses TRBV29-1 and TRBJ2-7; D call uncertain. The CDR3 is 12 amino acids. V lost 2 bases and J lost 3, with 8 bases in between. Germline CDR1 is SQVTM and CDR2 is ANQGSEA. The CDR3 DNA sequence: TGCAGCGTTGAATCTCAAGACTACGAGCAGTACTTC. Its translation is CSVESQDYEQYF.

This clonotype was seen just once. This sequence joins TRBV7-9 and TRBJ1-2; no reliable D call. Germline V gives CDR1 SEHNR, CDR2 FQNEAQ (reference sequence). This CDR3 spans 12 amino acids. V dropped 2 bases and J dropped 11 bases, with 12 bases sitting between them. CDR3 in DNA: TGTGCCAGCAGCTTAAGGCTAGCGAGATACACCTTC. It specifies CASSLRLARYTF.

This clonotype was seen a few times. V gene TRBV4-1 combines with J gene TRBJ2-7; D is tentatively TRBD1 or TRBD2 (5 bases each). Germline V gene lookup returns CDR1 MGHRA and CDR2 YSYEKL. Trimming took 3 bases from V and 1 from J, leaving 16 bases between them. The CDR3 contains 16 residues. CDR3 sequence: CASSQPGTKPSYEQYF. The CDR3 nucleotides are TGCGCCAGCAGCCAGCCCGGGACGAAACCTTCCTACGAGCAGTACTTC.

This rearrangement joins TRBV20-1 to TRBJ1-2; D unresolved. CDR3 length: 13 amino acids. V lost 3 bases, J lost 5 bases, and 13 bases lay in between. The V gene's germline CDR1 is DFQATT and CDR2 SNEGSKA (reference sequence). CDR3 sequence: CSASPDGGYGYTF. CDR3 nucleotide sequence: TGCAGTGCTAGCCCAGACGGTGGTTATGGCTACACCTTC.

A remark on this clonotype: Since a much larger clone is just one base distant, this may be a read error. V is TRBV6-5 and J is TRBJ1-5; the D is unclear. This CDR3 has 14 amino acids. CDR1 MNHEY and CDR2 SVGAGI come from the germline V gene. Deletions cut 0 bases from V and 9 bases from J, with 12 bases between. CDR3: CASSYSLVSGPQHF. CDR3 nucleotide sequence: TGTGCCAGCAGTTACTCCCTCGTCTCAGGGCCCCAGCATTTT.

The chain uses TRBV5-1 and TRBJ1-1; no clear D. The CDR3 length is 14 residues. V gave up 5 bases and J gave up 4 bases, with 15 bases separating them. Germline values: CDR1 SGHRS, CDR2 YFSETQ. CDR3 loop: CASSREAVPTEAFF. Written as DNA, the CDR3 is TGCGCCAGCAGTCGGGAGGCGGTCCCCACTGAAGCTTTCTTT.

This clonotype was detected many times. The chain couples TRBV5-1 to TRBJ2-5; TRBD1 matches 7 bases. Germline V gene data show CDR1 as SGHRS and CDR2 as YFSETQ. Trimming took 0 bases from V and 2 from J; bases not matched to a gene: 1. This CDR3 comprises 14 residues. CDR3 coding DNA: TGCGCCAGCAGCTTGGAGACAGGGCAAGAGACCCAGTACTTC. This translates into CASSLETGQETQYF. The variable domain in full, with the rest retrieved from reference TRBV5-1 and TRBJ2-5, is KAGVTQTPRYLIKTRGQQVTLSCSPISGHRSVSWYQQTPGQGLQFLFEYFSETQRNKGNFPGRFSGRQFSNSRSEMNVSTLELGDSALYLCASSLETGQETQYFGPGTRLLVL.

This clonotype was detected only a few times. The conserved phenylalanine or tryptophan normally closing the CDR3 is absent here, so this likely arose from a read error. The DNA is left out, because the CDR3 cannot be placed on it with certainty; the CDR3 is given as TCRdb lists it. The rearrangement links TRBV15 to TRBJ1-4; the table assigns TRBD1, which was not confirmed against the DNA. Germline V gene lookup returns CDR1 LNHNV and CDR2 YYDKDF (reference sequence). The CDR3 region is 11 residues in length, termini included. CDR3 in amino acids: CATSTLDGYTY.

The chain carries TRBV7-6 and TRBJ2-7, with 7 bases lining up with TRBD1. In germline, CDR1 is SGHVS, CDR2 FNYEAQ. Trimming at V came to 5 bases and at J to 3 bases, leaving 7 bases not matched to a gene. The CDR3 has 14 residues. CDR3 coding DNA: TGTGCCAGCAGCGTCCGGGACAGAAACTACGAGCAGTACTTC. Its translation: CASSVRDRNYEQYF.

The CDR3 reads CASSRGQAPTDTQYF. As DNA, the CDR3 is TGTGCCAGTAGTCGCGGACAGGCCCCCACAGATACGCAGTATTTT. The genes are TRBV19 and TRBJ2-3; TRBD1 agrees at 7 bases. This CDR3 contains 15 residues. Germline V lookup: CDR1 LNHDA, CDR2 SQIVND (reference sequence). The ends lost 5 bases at V and 2 bases at J; junction bases unmatched: 7.

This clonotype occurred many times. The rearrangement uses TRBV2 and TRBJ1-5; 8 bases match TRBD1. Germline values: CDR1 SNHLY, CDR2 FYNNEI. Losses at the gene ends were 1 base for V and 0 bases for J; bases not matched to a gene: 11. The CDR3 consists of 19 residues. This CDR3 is CASSEVVGTGLYSNQPQHF. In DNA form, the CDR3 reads TGTGCCAGCAGTGAAGTAGTTGGGACAGGCCTATATAGCAATCAGCCCCAGCATTTT. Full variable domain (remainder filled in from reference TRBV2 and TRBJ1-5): EPEVTQTPSHQVTQMGQEVILRCVPISNHLYFYWYRQILGQKVEFLVSFYNNEISEKSEIFDDQFSVERPDGSNFTLKIRSTKLEDSAMYFCASSEVVGTGLYSNQPQHFGDGTRLSIL.

The CDR3 is CAKRTGRSGYTF. The CDR3 coding sequence is TGTGCCAAGAGGACAGGGCGGAGTGGCTACACCTTC. The chain is built from TRBV25-1 and TRBJ1-2, with 8 bases lining up with TRBD1. Germline CDR1 and CDR2: MGHDK and SYGVNS. The CDR3 is 12 residues long. V lost 10 bases to trimming and J lost 7 bases; unmatched junction nucleotides: 8.

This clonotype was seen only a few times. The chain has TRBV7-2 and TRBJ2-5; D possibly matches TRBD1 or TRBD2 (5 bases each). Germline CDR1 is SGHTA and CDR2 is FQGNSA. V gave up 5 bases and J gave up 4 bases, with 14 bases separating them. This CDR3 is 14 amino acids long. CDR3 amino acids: CASSINWGRETQYF. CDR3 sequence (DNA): TGTGCCAGCAGCATCAACTGGGGACGAGAGACCCAGTACTTC.